Reported below is one T cell receptor beta chain. The table lists this clone with a few counts. Its antigen is currently not known. The input lacks base qualities; no much larger clone sits a single base away. These data originate in a study of technical replicates of blood from a handful of donors (dated by TCRdb to about 2017). Libraries were prepared through the immunoSEQ multiplex PCR assay. In its TCRdb copy, this immuneACCESS table keeps in-frame sequences only and misses some clones. Where compared with another copy, unresolved V genes explain less than half of these, and the others have no known cause. The sample yields about 79,000 clones; roughly 92% were counted once. Together, the top ten hold 0.26% of the sample. Between the V and J ends, shortened by 3 bases and 7 bases respectively, the junction contains 22 bases. CDR1 and CDR2, per the germline V gene, are WSHSY and SAAADI. The CDR3 starts with the cysteine, ends with the phenylalanine, and has 17 residues. The kept DNA is CDR3 alone, 51 bases in frame from the first base.

The chain is made from TRBV10-2 and TRBJ1-5; no D segment can be confidently identified. The receptor was isolated from a human donor in good health. Sample: T cells isolated from PBMCs. The DNA is TGCGCCAGCAGTGATGTCGGTTGGGCATCGGCAGGCCAGCCCCAGCATTTT. This yields the protein CASSDVGWASAGQPQHF.